This is a list of T cell receptor beta chains from one sample in a study of early stage breast cancer tumors. Sequencing was performed with immunoSEQ multiplex PCR; in TCRdb, only in-frame clones are kept and a portion is missing. Of about 70,000 clones in the sample, around 80% are singletons; the top ten hold approximately 4.5%. The sequenced sample consisted of blood. The receptor source for this set is a person in their 40s with breast cancer. Both conserved end residues are part of each CDR3. The D gene is left open where the match is weak. Clone size is given for some rows only: seen once, a few or many times, or a class if the clone is expanded.

d_gene	v_gene	j_gene	abundance	len	CDR3aa	CDR3nt
TRBD1	TRBV2	TRBJ2-2	-	16	CASSGSDRGNTGELFF	TGTGCCAGCAGTGGGTCAGACAGGGGGAACACCGGGGAGCTGTTTTTT
-	TRBV7-8	TRBJ2-2	-	15	CASSLGTLNTGELFF	TGTGCCAGCAGCTTAGGGACACTGAACACCGGGGAGCTGTTTTTT
-	TRBV7-8	TRBJ1-5	few	16	CASSLARHLSNQPQHF	TGTGCCAGCAGCTTAGCGCGACACCTTAGCAATCAGCCCCAGCATTTT
-	TRBV7-9	TRBJ2-2	-	16	CASSLSRTIHTGELFF	TGTGCCAGCAGCTTAAGTAGGACTATACACACCGGGGAGCTGTTTTTT
TRBD2	TRBV7-3	TRBJ2-1	-	16	CASSLTGLAGNNEQFF	TGTGCCAGCAGCCTTACGGGGCTAGCGGGAAACAATGAGCAGTTCTTC
-	TRBV27	TRBJ2-1	-	13	CASSLGGLNEQFF	TGTGCCAGCAGTTTAGGGGGGTTAAATGAGCAGTTCTTC
-	TRBV5-6	TRBJ1-2	-	15	CASSLAGHRGYGYTF	TGTGCCAGCAGCTTAGCGGGACACCGGGGCTATGGCTACACCTTC
-	TRBV29-1	TRBJ2-3	-	13	CSVESRAVDTQYF	TGCAGCGTTGAATCTAGAGCGGTAGATACGCAGTATTTT
-	TRBV14	TRBJ1-2	-	15	CASSPGQNLNYGYTF	TGTGCCAGCAGCCCCGGACAGAACCTCAACTATGGCTACACCTTC
TRBD2	TRBV5-4	TRBJ2-2	-	18	CASSRGGLAGADTGELFF	TGTGCCAGCAGCCGGGGGGGACTAGCGGGAGCGGACACCGGGGAGCTGTTTTTT
TRBD1	TRBV11-2	TRBJ2-5	-	16	CASSPPPGTGGETQYF	TGTGCCAGCAGCCCTCCCCCCGGGACAGGCGGCGAGACCCAGTACTTC
-	TRBV6-5	TRBJ1-1	-	14	CASSSDGLTPAAFF	TGTGCCAGCAGTTCGGACGGGCTTACCCCCGCGGCTTTCTTT
-	TRBV18	TRBJ2-1	-	15	CASSPRGPEVNEQFF	TGTGCCAGCTCACCACGGGGGCCGGAGGTGAATGAGCAGTTCTTC
TRBD2	TRBV7-8	TRBJ2-5	-	17	CASRTSGLAGERETQYF	TGTGCCAGCAGGACCTCGGGACTAGCGGGAGAGAGGGAGACCCAGTACTTC
TRBD1	TRBV7-3	TRBJ1-1	few	14	CASSATGGDTEAFF	TGTGCCAGCAGCGCCACAGGGGGCGACACTGAAGCTTTCTTT
-	TRBV20-1	TRBJ2-7	-	11	CSAREGFEQYF	TGCAGTGCTAGAGAGGGGTTCGAGCAGTACTTC
TRBD1	TRBV4-1	TRBJ1-1	-	15	CASSRGQGPNTEAFF	TGCGCCAGCAGCCGGGGACAGGGGCCGAACACTGAAGCTTTCTTT
-	TRBV27	TRBJ1-1	-	11	CASNGGTEAFF	TGTGCCAGCAATGGGGGGACTGAAGCTTTCTTT
TRBD2	TRBV6-1	TRBJ2-7	-	11	CAAGGGYEQYF	TGTGCCGCCGGCGGGGGGTACGAGCAGTACTTC
-	TRBV5-1	TRBJ2-5	-	13	CASSLLEMGTQYF	TGCGCCAGCAGCTTGCTCGAAATGGGGACCCAGTACTTC
TRBD2	TRBV5-4	TRBJ2-1	-	15	CASSAGLARTNEQFF	TGTGCCAGCAGCGCGGGACTAGCCCGAACCAATGAGCAGTTCTTC
TRBD2	TRBV5-4	TRBJ2-1	-	15	CASSFGTTENNEQFF	TGTGCCAGCAGCTTCGGGACTACCGAGAACAATGAGCAGTTCTTC
-	TRBV4-2	TRBJ1-2	-	20	CASSQDRGFLSGKLNYGYTF	TGTGCCAGCAGCCAAGATAGGGGGTTTCTCTCAGGGAAGTTAAACTATGGCTACACCTTC
-	TRBV28	TRBJ2-1	-	17	CASSLMRTQPRSNEQFF	TGTGCCAGCAGTTTAATGAGGACGCAGCCCCGGTCCAATGAGCAGTTCTTC
TRBD1	TRBV6-4	TRBJ1-5	-	16	CASSDSDRVVTQPQHF	TGTGCCAGCAGTGACTCAGACAGGGTGGTAACTCAGCCCCAGCATTTT
-	TRBV28	TRBJ1-2	-	11	CASSRSMGYTF	TGTGCCAGCAGCCGCTCGATGGGCTACACCTTC
-	TRBV6-1	TRBJ2-3	-	15	CASSEALALTDTQYF	TGTGCCAGCAGTGAAGCCCTAGCGCTCACAGATACGCAGTATTTT
-	TRBV5-8	TRBJ1-5	-	15	CASSLKLVSNQPQHF	TGTGCCAGCAGCTTGAAGCTAGTGAGCAATCAGCCCCAGCATTTT
TRBD1	TRBV28	TRBJ1-4	-	16	CASSPPRGRRNEKLFF	TGTGCCAGCAGCCCCCCCAGGGGGCGGAGGAATGAAAAACTGTTTTTT
-	TRBV6-1	TRBJ1-2	-	14	CASTEAWNAGGYTF	TGTGCCAGCACCGAAGCTTGGAACGCGGGGGGCTACACCTTC
TRBD1	TRBV4-2	TRBJ2-2	-	17	CASSQVVTGGFTGELFF	TGTGCCAGCAGCCAAGTAGTGACAGGGGGTTTCACCGGGGAGCTGTTTTTT
-	TRBV4-1	TRBJ2-7	-	15	CASSQSSAGLYEQYF	TGCGCCAGCAGTCAATCTTCGGCGGGACTCTACGAGCAGTACTTC
-	TRBV18	TRBJ1-2	-	18	CASSPINRGGSLNYGYTF	TGTGCCAGCTCACCAATTAATCGTGGAGGGTCCCTTAACTATGGCTACACCTTC
TRBD1	TRBV29-1	TRBJ1-1	-	14	CSVRGRGMNTEAFF	TGCAGCGTGAGGGGGCGGGGCATGAACACTGAAGCTTTCTTT
-	TRBV4-1	TRBJ1-2	few	16	CASSQETASHLNGYTF	TGCGCCAGCAGCCAAGAAACGGCATCACACCTGAATGGCTACACCTTC
TRBD2	TRBV6-1	TRBJ2-7	-	14	CASSAAGDTYEQYF	TGTGCCAGCTCCGCTGCGGGAGACACCTACGAGCAGTACTTC
-	TRBV7-9	TRBJ2-2	-	15	CASSLSQGFTGELFF	TGTGCCAGCAGCTTAAGCCAGGGGTTCACCGGGGAGCTGTTTTTT
-	TRBV5-1	TRBJ1-1	-	14	CASSLADMNTEAFF	TGCGCCAGCAGCTTGGCAGACATGAACACTGAAGCTTTCTTT
TRBD1	TRBV5-1	TRBJ2-7	-	14	CASSPGRTGNEQYF	TGCGCCAGCAGCCCGGGTAGGACAGGTAACGAGCAGTACTTC
TRBD1	TRBV28	TRBJ1-2	-	15	CASSDGTGQIYGYTF	TGTGCCAGCAGTGATGGGACAGGCCAGATCTATGGCTACACCTTC
TRBD2	TRBV11-2	TRBJ2-1	-	16	CASSPRGRESYNEQFF	TGTGCCAGCAGCCCCCGAGGGCGGGAGTCCTACAATGAGCAGTTCTTC
-	TRBV10-3	TRBJ2-7	-	15	CAISGSTGRGGEQYF	TGTGCCATCAGTGGTTCGACAGGGAGGGGCGGCGAGCAGTACTTC
TRBD2	TRBV10-3	TRBJ2-1	-	16	CAITLSTQRENNEQFF	TGTGCCATCACCCTCTCGACGCAGCGGGAGAACAATGAGCAGTTCTTC
-	TRBV30	TRBJ2-2	-	15	CACSIAGGSTGELFF	TGTGCCTGCAGTATCGCCGGAGGTTCCACCGGGGAGCTGTTTTTT
-	TRBV5-1	TRBJ1-2	-	12	CASSLTNYGYTF	TGCGCCAGCAGCTTGACAAACTATGGCTACACCTTC
-	TRBV10-1	TRBJ2-2	few	11	CATENTGELFF	TGCGCCACCGAAAACACCGGGGAGCTGTTTTTT
-	TRBV27	TRBJ1-2	-	15	CASSLSRRSAYGYTF	TGTGCCAGCAGTTTATCGCGCCGATCCGCCTATGGCTACACCTTC
-	TRBV28	TRBJ2-1	-	13	CASSFSGYNEQFF	TGTGCCAGCAGTTTCTCTGGCTACAATGAGCAGTTCTTC
-	TRBV18	TRBJ2-2	-	15	CASSPGGANTGELFF	TGTGCCAGCTCACCGGGCGGGGCGAACACCGGGGAGCTGTTTTTT
-	TRBV15	TRBJ2-5	-	15	CATSSTGTSQETQYF	TGTGCCACCAGCAGCACCGGGACGAGCCAAGAGACCCAGTACTTC
-	TRBV27	TRBJ2-2	-	14	CASTRTGWTGELFF	TGTGCCAGCACCCGAACAGGGTGGACCGGGGAGCTGTTTTTT
-	TRBV28	TRBJ1-5	-	16	CASSLKRQYSNQPQHF	TGTGCCAGCAGTTTGAAAAGACAGTATAGCAATCAGCCCCAGCATTTT
-	TRBV18	TRBJ2-7	few	14	CASSPGPGDNEQYF	TGTGCCAGCTCACCAGGGCCCGGGGACAACGAGCAGTACTTC
-	TRBV6-6	TRBJ1-2	-	13	CASSYPGSYGYTF	TGTGCCAGCAGTTACCCGGGTTCCTATGGCTACACCTTC
TRBD1	TRBV30	TRBJ2-1	-	13	CAWRGQGAREQFF	TGTGCCTGGAGGGGGCAGGGGGCGAGGGAGCAGTTCTTC
TRBD1	TRBV28	TRBJ2-7	-	16	CASSYPADRGPYEQYF	TGTGCCAGCAGTTACCCCGCGGACAGGGGACCGTACGAGCAGTACTTC
TRBD2	TRBV27	TRBJ2-7	few	15	CASSGLAGGSYEQYF	TGTGCCAGCAGTGGGCTAGCGGGAGGGTCCTACGAGCAGTACTTC
-	TRBV29-1	TRBJ2-7	-	15	CSVEAADKGAYEQYF	TGCAGCGTTGAAGCCGCGGACAAGGGGGCCTACGAGCAGTACTTC
-	TRBV7-9	TRBJ1-1	-	15	CASSPGEVTNTEAFF	TGTGCCAGCAGCCCAGGCGAGGTTACGAACACTGAAGCTTTCTTT
-	TRBV6-6	TRBJ1-5	-	14	CASSYARGNQPQHF	TGTGCCAGCAGTTACGCACGGGGCAATCAGCCCCAGCATTTT